The clone carrying this T cell receptor (beta chain) is medium-sized (0.01 to 0.1%) by share. The data were obtained in a study of control samples from healthy donors and cancer patients. Germline lookup yields CDR1 SEHNR and CDR2 FQNEAQ (reference sequence). Trimming cost V 8 bases and J 7 bases; bases outside gene matches: 8. The CDR3 totals 14 residues. Sequencing was performed with immunoSEQ multiplex PCR; in TCRdb, only in-frame clones are kept and a portion is missing. The sample gives tens of thousands of clones, approximately 85% of which show up once; roughly 5% is in the top ten. The sequence derives from a man aged 40-49 years in good health. The chain carries TRBV7-9 and TRBJ1-2, with 12 bases fitting TRBD1. The sample was blood. The CDR3: CASRPGTGGGGYTF. CDR3 DNA: TGTGCCAGCCGTCCGGGGACAGGGGGCGGTGGCTACACCTTC.